The T cell receptor beta chain under discussion was sequenced for a study of blood T cells in healthy people across ages. Across the study: Capturing about one barcoded beta molecule per two T cells was achieved by template switching.

Concerning this clonotype itself: What it binds is unknown.

Study-wide points: Changes seen in expanded clonotypes were possibly confounded by donor CMV status left unknown. The long-lived group displayed more naive CD4+ cells, plus higher diversity, than the aged donors did.

Each sample gave at least 6 million isolated PBMCs. The germline V and J ends were trimmed by 3 bases and 3 bases, with 18 bases remaining between them. Germline V CDR1 and CDR2: DFQATT, SNEGSKA (reference sequence). CDR3 size: 15 residues. Then a second PCR, running about 6 to 12 cycles, was carried out with a sample-barcoded 5' primer and a J-beta primer mix. TCRdb reprocessed the 5' RACE reads via MiXCR and lists one record per CDR3 protein. Of 1 million or so distinct CDR3 sequences listed, 45% were seen once; the top ten hold around 18%. This clonotype was obtained from a woman between 55 and 75 years old in good health. Sequenced: blood. The chain combines TRBV20-1 with TRBJ2-7; D not resolved. The CDR3 sequence: CSARGPWVLNYEQYF. For the CDR3, the DNA is TGCAGTGCTAGGGGCCCCTGGGTTCTAAACTACGAGCAGTACTTC.